A single sample is the source of the 4 T cell receptor beta chains below, sequenced in a study of blood T cell repertoires in COVID-19. Data came from immunoSEQ multiplex PCR; TCRdb stores just in-frame clones and leaves some out. The table lists about 49,000 clones, approximately 85% of them singletons. Specimen: peripheral blood. The receptors stem from a human donor in a cohort sampled during active COVID-19.

The chain has TRBV11-3 and TRBJ2-3; D may be TRBD2 (6 bases). The length of the CDR3 is 15 residues. Trimming took off 5 bases at V and 2 bases at J, with 14 bases between the two ends. Germline V CDR1 and CDR2: SGHNT, YENEEA. CDR3 nucleotides: TGTGCCAGCAGCCGGGGCGGGGCCCACACAGATACGCAGTATTTT. Protein sequence: CASSRGGAHTDTQYF. Full variable domain (remainder filled in from reference TRBV11-3 and TRBJ2-3): EAGVVQSPRYKIIEKKQPVAFWCNPISGHNTLYWYLQNLGQGPELLIRYENEEAVDDSQLPKDRFSAERLKGVDSTLKIQPAELGDSAVYLCASSRGGAHTDTQYFGPGTRLTVL.

The chain uses TRBV19 and TRBJ2-7; 11 bases line up with TRBD1. V lost 2 bases to trimming and J lost 7 bases; unmatched junction nucleotides: 7. From germline, CDR1 is LNHDA and CDR2 SQIVND (reference sequence). This CDR3 has 15 amino acids. The CDR3 sequence is CASSIPGQGANEQYF. The CDR3 DNA reads TGTGCCAGTAGTATACCCGGACAGGGGGCGAATGAGCAGTACTTC.

This clone has a handful of counts. The chain uses TRBV27 and TRBJ2-6, with 10 bases aligning to TRBD1. The CDR3 loop spans 18 amino acids. With V trimmed by 5 bases and J by 3 bases, 10 bases remained unmatched. CDR1 is MNHEY, CDR2 SMNVEV, per germline (reference sequence). CDR3 sequence reads: CASSGDMTGGFGANVLTF. The CDR3 bases are TGTGCCAGCAGTGGGGATATGACAGGGGGCTTTGGGGCCAACGTCCTGACTTTC.

V usage is TRBV19 and J usage is TRBJ2-6; a weak D match, TRBD1 (5 bases). Germline CDR1 and CDR2: LNHDA and SQIVND (reference sequence). V shed 6 bases and J shed 0 bases, with 9 bases lying between them. CDR3 size: 15 residues. This CDR3 reads CASSPGLSGANVLTF. For the CDR3, the DNA is TGTGCCAGTAGCCCAGGGCTCTCTGGGGCCAACGTCCTGACTTTC.